These 21 T cell receptor beta chains were all obtained from the same sample, sequenced in a study of cytomegalovirus exposure and HLA in healthy donors. With 60 Vbeta and 13 Jbeta primers, the PCR was carried out. Profiling relied on immunoSEQ multiplex PCR, and the TCRdb table lists in-frame clones only, not all of them. The data hold about 89,000 clones, with 85% observed a single time. The sequenced sample consisted of PBMCs. These receptors were collected from a man aged 35 to 55 in good health and CMV-seropositive.

The V and J genes are TRBV11-2 and TRBJ2-7; 8 positions agree with TRBD1. V lost 5 bases and J lost 2; bases outside the gene matches: 8. This CDR3 spans 15 amino acids. Germline CDR1 and CDR2: SGHAT and FQNNGV. The CDR3 spells CASSPRGLGPYEQYF. The CDR3 DNA reads as TGTGCCAGCAGCCCCAGGGGGCTTGGACCCTACGAGCAGTACTTC.

The chain has TRBV18 and TRBJ1-4; D is unclear. The germline V and J ends were trimmed by 1 base and 5 bases, with 8 bases remaining between them. Germline CDR1 reads KGHSH; CDR2 reads LQKENI. The CDR3 consists of 14 residues. DNA of the CDR3: TGTGCCAGCTCACCACAGGCCAGGAATGAAAAACTGTTTTTT. Translating gives CASSPQARNEKLFF.

The gene calls are TRBV10-1 and TRBJ2-3; D possibly corresponds to TRBD1 (6 bases). Germline CDR1 is WNHNN and CDR2 is SYGVQD (reference sequence). The ends were cut back, 3 bases at V and 0 bases at J, with 13 bases in the middle. CDR3 length: 16 amino acids. CDR3 sequence reads: CASSDRDKSSTDTQYF. The CDR3, as DNA: TGCGCCAGCAGTGACCGGGACAAGTCTAGCACAGATACGCAGTATTTT.

The chain has TRBV10-3 and TRBJ1-3; 9 nucleotides align to TRBD1. This CDR3 contains 16 residues. V was clipped by 3 bases and J by 3 bases; unmatched bases: 6. CDR1 ENHRY and CDR2 SYGVKD come from the germline V gene. DNA of the CDR3: TGTGCCATCAGTGAAGGGGACAGGGTTGTTGGAAACACCATATATTTT. Translation gives CAISEGDRVVGNTIYF.

V is TRBV4-1 and J is TRBJ1-2; D is undetermined. CDR1 and CDR2 from the germline V gene are MGHRA and YSYEKL. Trimming stripped 4 bases from V and 6 bases from J, with 12 bases between. The CDR3 spans 13 residues. CDR3 amino acids: CASSLSNYDGYTF. DNA for the CDR3: TGCGCCAGCAGCCTTAGTAATTATGATGGCTACACCTTC.

The rearrangement uses TRBV6-5 and TRBJ2-7, with D unclear. Germline lookup yields CDR1 MNHEY and CDR2 SVGAGI. The CDR3 is made up of 15 amino acids. Between the trimmed V and J ends, which lost 0 bases and 4 bases, there was a span of 13 bases. CDR3 in DNA: TGTGCCAGCAGTTACTCGAACCGGTATAGATACGAGCAGTACTTC. Protein sequence: CASSYSNRYRYEQYF.

This chain uses TRBV5-4 with TRBJ2-1, with D possibly TRBD1 on 6 matching bases. The CDR3 consists of 12 residues. From germline, CDR1 is SGHNT and CDR2 YYREEE (reference sequence). V lost 0 bases and J lost 10, with 8 bases in between. This CDR3 is CASSLGTGEQFF. Here the CDR3 DNA reads TGTGCCAGCAGCTTGGGTACAGGGGAGCAGTTCTTC.

This clone was counted a few times. The rearrangement joins TRBV28 to TRBJ1-4, with D hard to call. Germline assignment: CDR1 MDHEN and CDR2 SYDVKM. The CDR3 runs to 13 residues. Deletions cut 4 bases from V and 6 bases from J, with 9 bases between. CDR3 region: CASSSTTDEKLFF. In DNA, the CDR3 is TGTGCCAGCAGTTCGACTACAGATGAAAAACTGTTTTTT.

V is TRBV15 and J is TRBJ2-1; 8 nucleotides line up with TRBD2. The CDR3 has 12 amino acids. CDR1 is LNHNV, CDR2 YYDKDF, per germline (reference sequence). With 0 bases clipped from V and 13 bases from J, the junction kept 2 bases outside the gene matches. The CDR3 reads CATSRETSVQFF. For the CDR3, the DNA is TGTGCCACCAGCAGAGAGACTAGCGTTCAGTTCTTC.

The chain links TRBV28 to TRBJ2-7; 8 nucleotides agree with TRBD1. The CDR3 length is 14 residues. Per germline, CDR1 MDHEN and CDR2 SYDVKM. The junction had 4 bases not matched to a gene; V was cut back by 5 bases and J by 1 base. CDR3 sequence (DNA): TGTGCCAGCAGTCCAGGGGGCGCATCCTACGAGCAGTACTTC. This sequence encodes CASSPGGASYEQYF.

V and J are TRBV6-5 and TRBJ1-1; unclear D gene. CDR3 length: 10 residues. Germline V lookup: CDR1 MNHEY, CDR2 SVGAGI. Deletions cut 8 bases from V and 7 bases from J, with 8 bases between. The CDR3 sequence: CASGRSEAFF. The CDR3 bases are TGTGCCAGCGGGCGAAGTGAAGCTTTCTTT.

The V call is TRBV9, the J call TRBJ2-1; 10 nucleotides match TRBD2. J lost 10 bases, V lost 0 bases, and 4 bases had no gene match. This CDR3 comprises 14 residues. CDR1 is SGDLS and CDR2 is YYNGEE in the germline V gene. The DNA for the CDR3 is TGTGCCAGCAGCGTAGGGATAGCGGGGGGCGAGCAGTTCTTC. Encoded protein: CASSVGIAGGEQFF.

Concerning this clone itself: Other DNA sequences in this specimen translate into the identical CDR3. V gene TRBV19 combines with J gene TRBJ2-3; D is perhaps TRBD1 (6 bases). V lost 6 bases and J lost 1, with 14 bases in between. CDR3 length equals 15 residues. The germline V gene has CDR1 LNHDA and CDR2 SQIVND (reference sequence). The CDR3 protein is CASSPSDSRTDTQYF. The CDR3 DNA reads as TGTGCCAGTAGCCCATCGGACAGCCGCACAGATACGCAGTATTTT.

The V gene is TRBV5-1, the J gene TRBJ2-7, with TRBD1 matching 8 bases. The CDR3 contains 18 residues. V gave up 4 bases and J gave up 2 bases; unmatched junction bases: 17. The germline V gene has CDR1 SGHRS and CDR2 YFSETQ. Here the CDR3 DNA reads TGCGCCAGCAGCAGCCATGGGGCAGGGGGCTTCGTCACCTACGAGCAGTACTTC. It yields the protein CASSSHGAGGFVTYEQYF.

This clone was observed a handful of times. J is TRBJ2-1 and V is TRBV18, with a possible D match to TRBD1 (5 bases). This CDR3 is 12 amino acids long. The germline V gene encodes CDR1 KGHSH and CDR2 LQKENI. V gave up 5 bases and J gave up 10 bases, with 12 bases separating them. The CDR3: CASSEGAIEQFF. The CDR3 DNA is TGTGCCAGCTCAGAAGGGGCTATCGAGCAGTTCTTC.

J is TRBJ2-5 and V is TRBV7-6, with D possibly matching TRBD1 (5 bases). This CDR3 spans 15 amino acids. Germline V gene data show CDR1 as SGHVS and CDR2 as FNYEAQ. V was trimmed by 1 base and J by 5 bases, leaving 14 bases between them. The CDR3 sequence is CASSLGQYQSETQYF. In DNA, the CDR3 is TGTGCCAGCAGCTTAGGACAGTACCAGAGTGAGACCCAGTACTTC.

This clone was recorded once. The rearrangement links TRBV6-1 to TRBJ1-3, with 7 bases matching TRBD1. The germline V gene encodes CDR1 MNHNS and CDR2 SASEGT. V lost 6 bases, J lost 5 bases, and 10 bases stayed unmatched. The CDR3 totals 15 residues. The CDR3 region is CASSQATGVRNTIYF. CDR3 in DNA: TGTGCCAGCAGCCAAGCCACAGGGGTGAGAAACACCATATATTTT.

This clone was seen once. The J gene is TRBJ2-3, the V gene TRBV11-2; 14 nucleotides line up with TRBD2. The CDR3 has 16 amino acids. Germline V lookup: CDR1 SGHAT, CDR2 FQNNGV. The V and J ends lost 1 base and 6 bases, in that order; junction bases with no gene match: 3. CDR3 nucleotides: TGTGCCAGCAGCTTAGTGTGGACTAGCGGGAGGGATACGCAGTATTTT. Translating it yields CASSLVWTSGRDTQYF.

V usage is TRBV19 and J usage is TRBJ1-2; TRBD1 might be the D (6 bases). Trimming stripped 4 bases from V and 8 bases from J, with 8 bases between. Germline CDR1 and CDR2: LNHDA and SQIVND (reference sequence). The CDR3 has 11 residues. CDR3 protein: CASSRGPGYTF. CDR3 nucleotide sequence: TGTGCCAGTAGTAGGGGGCCCGGCTACACCTTC.

In its sample, this clone was seen once. The V call is TRBV7-8, the J call TRBJ2-5; tentatively, D is TRBD2 (6 bases). Gene TRBJ2-7 matches the end of the DNA better, so the J call may be wrong. This CDR3 has 15 residues. Germline V gene data show CDR1 as SGHVS and CDR2 as FQNEAQ. The CDR3 loop is CASSLAGGSSYEQYF. CDR3 nucleotides: TGTGCCAGCAGCTTAGCGGGGGGTAGCTCCTACGAGCAGTACTTC.

V gene TRBV2 combines with J gene TRBJ2-2; D might be TRBD1 (5 bases). From germline, CDR1 is SNHLY and CDR2 FYNNEI. V lost 4 bases, J lost 5 bases, and 5 bases lay in between. This CDR3 comprises 12 residues. The CDR3 sequence: CASSGQTGELFF. The DNA for the CDR3 is TGTGCCAGCAGTGGACAGACCGGGGAGCTGTTTTTT.